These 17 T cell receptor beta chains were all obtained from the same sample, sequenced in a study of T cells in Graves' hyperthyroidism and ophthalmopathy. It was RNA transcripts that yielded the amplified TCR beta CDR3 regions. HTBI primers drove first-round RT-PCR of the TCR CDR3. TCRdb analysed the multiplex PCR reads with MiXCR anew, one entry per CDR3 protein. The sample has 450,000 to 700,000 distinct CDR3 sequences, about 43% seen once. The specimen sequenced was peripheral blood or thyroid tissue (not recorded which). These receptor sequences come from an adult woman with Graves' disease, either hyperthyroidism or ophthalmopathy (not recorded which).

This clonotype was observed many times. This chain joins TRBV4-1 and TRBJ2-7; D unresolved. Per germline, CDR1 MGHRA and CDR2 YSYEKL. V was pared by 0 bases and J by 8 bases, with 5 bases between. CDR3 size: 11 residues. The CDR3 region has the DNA TGCGCCAGCAGCCAAGATCAGAAGCAGTACTTC. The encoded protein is CASSQDQKQYF.

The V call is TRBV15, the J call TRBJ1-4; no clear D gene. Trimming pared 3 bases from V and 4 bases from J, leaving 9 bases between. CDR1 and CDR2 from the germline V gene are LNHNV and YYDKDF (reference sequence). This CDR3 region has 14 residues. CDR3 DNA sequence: TGTGCCACCAGCAGGGACGGGATTAATGAAAAACTGTTTTTT. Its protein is CATSRDGINEKLFF.

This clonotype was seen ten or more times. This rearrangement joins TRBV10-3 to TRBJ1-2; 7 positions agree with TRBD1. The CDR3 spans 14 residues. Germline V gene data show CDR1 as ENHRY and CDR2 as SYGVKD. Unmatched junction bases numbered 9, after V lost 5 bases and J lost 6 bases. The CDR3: CAISQGELAHGYTF. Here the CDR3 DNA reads TGTGCCATCAGTCAGGGGGAGCTGGCTCATGGCTACACCTTC.

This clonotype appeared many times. CDR3 residues: CASRGASRSSPLHF. For the CDR3, the DNA is TGTGCCAGCAGGGGGGCTTCGCGTAGTTCACCCCTCCACTTT. The rearrangement uses TRBV7-9 and TRBJ1-6, with D possibly matching TRBD1 (6 bases). The CDR3 totals 14 residues. Between the trimmed V and J ends, which lost 6 bases and 9 bases, there was a span of 15 bases. The germline gives CDR1 SEHNR, CDR2 FQNEAQ (reference sequence).

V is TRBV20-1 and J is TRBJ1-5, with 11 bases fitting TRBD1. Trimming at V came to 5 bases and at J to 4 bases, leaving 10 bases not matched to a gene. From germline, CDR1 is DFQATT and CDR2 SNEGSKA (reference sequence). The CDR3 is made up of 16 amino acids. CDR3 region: CSASWTGGARNQPQHF. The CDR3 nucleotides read TGCAGTGCTTCATGGACAGGGGGCGCGAGAAATCAGCCCCAGCATTTT.

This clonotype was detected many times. In DNA form, the CDR3 reads TGCAGTGCTAGAGACGGGGCTGACTATGGCTACACCTTC. The encoded protein is CSARDGADYGYTF. This chain connects TRBV20-1 to TRBJ1-2, with a possible D match to TRBD1 (5 bases). In germline, CDR1 is DFQATT, CDR2 SNEGSKA (reference sequence). The CDR3 spans 13 residues. V was shortened by 0 bases and J by 3 bases, with 8 bases between the two germline ends.

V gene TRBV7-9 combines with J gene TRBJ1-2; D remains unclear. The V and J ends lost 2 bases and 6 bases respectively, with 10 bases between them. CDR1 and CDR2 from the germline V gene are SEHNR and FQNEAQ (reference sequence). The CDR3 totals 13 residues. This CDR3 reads CASSLWGMDGYTF. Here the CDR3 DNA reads TGTGCCAGCAGCTTATGGGGAATGGATGGCTACACCTTC.

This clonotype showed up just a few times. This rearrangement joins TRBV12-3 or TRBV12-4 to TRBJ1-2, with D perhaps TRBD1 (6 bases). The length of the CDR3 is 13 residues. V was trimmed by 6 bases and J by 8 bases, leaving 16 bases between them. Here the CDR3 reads CASRKTRGAGYTF. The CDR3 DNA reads TGTGCCAGCAGGAAAACTCGGGGGGCAGGCTACACCTTC.

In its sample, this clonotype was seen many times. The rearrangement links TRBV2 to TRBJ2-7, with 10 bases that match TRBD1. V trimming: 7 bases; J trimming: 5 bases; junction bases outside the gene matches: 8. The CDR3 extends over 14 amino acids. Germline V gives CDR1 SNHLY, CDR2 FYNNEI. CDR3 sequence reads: CASNSRDRGHEQYF. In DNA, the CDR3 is TGTGCCAGCAATAGCCGGGACAGGGGCCACGAGCAGTACTTC.

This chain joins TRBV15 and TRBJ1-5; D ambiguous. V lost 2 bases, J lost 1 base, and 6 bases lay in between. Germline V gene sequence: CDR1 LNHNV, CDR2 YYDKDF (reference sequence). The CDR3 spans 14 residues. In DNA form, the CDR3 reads TGTGCCACCAGCAGACAGGACAGCAATCAGCCCCAGCATTTT. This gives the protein CATSRQDSNQPQHF.

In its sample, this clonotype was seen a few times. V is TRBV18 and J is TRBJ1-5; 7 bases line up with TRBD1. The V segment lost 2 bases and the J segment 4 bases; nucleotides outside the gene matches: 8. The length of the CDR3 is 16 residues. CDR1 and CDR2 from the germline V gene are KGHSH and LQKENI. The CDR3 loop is CASSPWATGPNQPQHF. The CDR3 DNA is TGTGCCAGCTCACCATGGGCGACAGGGCCAAATCAGCCCCAGCATTTT.

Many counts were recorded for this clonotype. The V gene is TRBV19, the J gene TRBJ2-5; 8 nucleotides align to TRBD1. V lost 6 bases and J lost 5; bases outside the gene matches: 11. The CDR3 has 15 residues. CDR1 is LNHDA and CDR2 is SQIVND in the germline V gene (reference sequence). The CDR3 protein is CASRKGQGSWETQYF. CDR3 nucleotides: TGTGCCAGTAGGAAAGGACAGGGAAGTTGGGAGACCCAGTACTTC.

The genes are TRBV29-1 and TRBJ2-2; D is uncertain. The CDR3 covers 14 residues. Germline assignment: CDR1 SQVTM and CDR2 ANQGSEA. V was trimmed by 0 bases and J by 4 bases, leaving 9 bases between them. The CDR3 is CSVEDIQSTGELFF. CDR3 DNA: TGCAGCGTTGAAGATATCCAGAGCACCGGGGAGCTGTTTTTT.

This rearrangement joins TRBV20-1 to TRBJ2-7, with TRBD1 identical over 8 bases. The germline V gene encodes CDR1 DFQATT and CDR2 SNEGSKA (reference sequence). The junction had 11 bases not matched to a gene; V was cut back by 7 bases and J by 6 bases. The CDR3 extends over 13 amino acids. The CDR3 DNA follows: TGCAGTGTCACGAGGCAGGGGGCCATCGAGCAGTACTTC. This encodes CSVTRQGAIEQYF.

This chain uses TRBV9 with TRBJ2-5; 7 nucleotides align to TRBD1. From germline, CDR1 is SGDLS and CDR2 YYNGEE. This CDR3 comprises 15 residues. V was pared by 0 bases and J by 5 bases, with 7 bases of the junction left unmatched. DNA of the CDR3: TGTGCCAGCAGCGTAGGACAGGGTGGTGGGGAGACCCAGTACTTC. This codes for CASSVGQGGGETQYF.

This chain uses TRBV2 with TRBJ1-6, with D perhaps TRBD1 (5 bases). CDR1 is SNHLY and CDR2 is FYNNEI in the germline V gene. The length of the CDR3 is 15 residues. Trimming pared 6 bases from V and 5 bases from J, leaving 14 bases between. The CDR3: CASRRGMNDNSPLHF. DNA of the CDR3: TGTGCCAGCAGACGGGGGATGAACGATAATTCACCCCTCCACTTT. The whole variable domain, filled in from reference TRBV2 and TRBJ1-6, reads EPEVTQTPSHQVTQMGQEVILRCVPISNHLYFYWYRQILGQKVEFLVSFYNNEISEKSEIFDDQFSVERPDGSNFTLKIRSTKLEDSAMYFCASRRGMNDNSPLHFGNGTRLTVT.

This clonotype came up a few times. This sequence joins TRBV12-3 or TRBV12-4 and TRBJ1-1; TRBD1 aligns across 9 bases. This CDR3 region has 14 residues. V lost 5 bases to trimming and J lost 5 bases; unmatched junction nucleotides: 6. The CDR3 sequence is CASSQPGTGTEAFF. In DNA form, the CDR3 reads TGTGCCAGCAGTCAACCCGGGACAGGGACTGAAGCTTTCTTT.